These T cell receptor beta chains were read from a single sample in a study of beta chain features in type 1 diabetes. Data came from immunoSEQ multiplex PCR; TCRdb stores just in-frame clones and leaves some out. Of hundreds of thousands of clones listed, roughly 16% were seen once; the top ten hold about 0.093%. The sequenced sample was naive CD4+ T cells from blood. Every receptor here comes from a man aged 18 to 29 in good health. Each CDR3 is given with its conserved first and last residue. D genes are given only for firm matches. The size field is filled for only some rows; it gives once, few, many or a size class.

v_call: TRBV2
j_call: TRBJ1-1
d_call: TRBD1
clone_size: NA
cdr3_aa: CASSEVRTGPSEAFF
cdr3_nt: TGTGCCAGCAGTGAAGTTAGGACAGGCCCTTCTGAAGCTTTCTTT

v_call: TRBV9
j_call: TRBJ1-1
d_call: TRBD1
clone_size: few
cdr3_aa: CASSERTGGTEAFF
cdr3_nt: TGTGCCAGCAGCGAAAGGACAGGGGGCACTGAAGCTTTCTTT

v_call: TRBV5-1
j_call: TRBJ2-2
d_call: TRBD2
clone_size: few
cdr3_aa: CASSLDGAGGRLF
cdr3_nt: TGCGCCAGCAGCTTGGACGGGGCGGGAGGCCGACTTTTT

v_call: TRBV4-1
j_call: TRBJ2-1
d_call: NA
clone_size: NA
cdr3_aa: CASSQLYYNEQFF
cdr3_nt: TGCGCCAGCAGCCAACTCTATTACAATGAGCAGTTCTTC

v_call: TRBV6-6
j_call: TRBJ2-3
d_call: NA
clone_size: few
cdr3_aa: CASSRLGPSGDTQYF
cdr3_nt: TGTGCCAGCAGTCGTTTGGGACCGAGCGGAGATACGCAGTATTTT

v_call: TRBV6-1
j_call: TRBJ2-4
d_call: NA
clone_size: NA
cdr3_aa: CASSEPVQAGAKNIQYF
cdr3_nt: TGTGCCAGCAGTGAACCGGTTCAGGCCGGAGCCAAAAACATTCAGTACTTC

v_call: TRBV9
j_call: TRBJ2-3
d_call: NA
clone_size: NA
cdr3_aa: CASSPHRSSTDTQYF
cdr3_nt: TGTGCCAGCAGCCCCCACAGATCTAGCACAGATACGCAGTATTTT

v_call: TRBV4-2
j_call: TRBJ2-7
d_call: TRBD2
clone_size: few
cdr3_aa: CASGERGSAYEQYF
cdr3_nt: TGTGCCAGCGGGGAGCGGGGGTCCGCCTACGAGCAGTACTTC

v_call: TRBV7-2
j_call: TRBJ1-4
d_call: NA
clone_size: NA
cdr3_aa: CASTSYATNEKLFF
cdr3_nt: TGTGCCAGCACCTCATACGCAACTAATGAAAAACTGTTTTTT

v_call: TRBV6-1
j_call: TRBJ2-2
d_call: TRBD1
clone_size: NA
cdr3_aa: CASSRQGTGELFF
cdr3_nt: TGTGCCAGCAGTCGACAGGGAACCGGGGAGCTGTTTTTT

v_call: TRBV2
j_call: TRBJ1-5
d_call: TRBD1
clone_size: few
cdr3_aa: CASADRDPLLQHF
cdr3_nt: TGTGCCAGCGCTGACAGGGATCCGCTCCTTCAGCATTTT

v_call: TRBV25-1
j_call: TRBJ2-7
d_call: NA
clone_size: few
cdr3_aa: CASSVLEGNHEQYF
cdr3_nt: TGTGCCAGCAGTGTCCTGGAGGGGAATCACGAGCAGTACTTC

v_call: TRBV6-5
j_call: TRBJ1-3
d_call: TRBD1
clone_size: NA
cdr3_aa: CASSYVGGLGNTIYF
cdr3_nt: TGTGCCAGCAGTTACGTAGGGGGCCTTGGAAACACCATATATTTT

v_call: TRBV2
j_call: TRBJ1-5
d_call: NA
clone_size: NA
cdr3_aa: CASSGQPYSNQPQHF
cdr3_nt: TGTGCCAGCAGTGGACAGCCTTATAGCAATCAGCCCCAGCATTTT

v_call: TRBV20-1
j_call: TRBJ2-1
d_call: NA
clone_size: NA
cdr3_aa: CSGVSNEQFF
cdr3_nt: TGCAGTGGGGTCTCCAATGAGCAGTTCTTC

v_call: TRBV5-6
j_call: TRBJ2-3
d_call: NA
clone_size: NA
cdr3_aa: CASSWDARDTQYF
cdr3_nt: TGTGCCAGCAGCTGGGACGCCCGAGATACGCAGTATTTT

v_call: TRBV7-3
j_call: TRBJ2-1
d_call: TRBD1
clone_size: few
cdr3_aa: CASSLADRGTRWNEQFF
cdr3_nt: TGTGCCAGCAGCTTAGCCGACAGGGGGACCCGTTGGAATGAGCAGTTCTTC

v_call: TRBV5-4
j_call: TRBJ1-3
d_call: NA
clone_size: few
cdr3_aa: CASSSYSGGNTIYF
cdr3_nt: TGTGCCAGCAGCTCCTACAGTGGTGGAAACACCATATATTTT

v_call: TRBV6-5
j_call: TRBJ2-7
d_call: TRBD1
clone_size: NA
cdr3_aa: CASSYSAGGREQYF
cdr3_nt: TGTGCCAGCAGTTATAGCGCAGGGGGCAGAGAGCAGTACTTC

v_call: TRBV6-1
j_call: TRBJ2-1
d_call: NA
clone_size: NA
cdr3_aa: CASSEEGVGNRNEQFF
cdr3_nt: TGTGCCAGCAGTGAAGAGGGGGTCGGCAATAGGAATGAGCAGTTCTTC